Below are 20 T cell receptor beta chains sequenced from a single sample in a study of OX40 agonist ivuxolimab in advanced cancers. Measured with immunoSEQ multiplex PCR; TCRdb has only the in-frame clones, and not every one. Among 20,000 or so clones, 86% were seen once, and the ten largest hold approximately 12%. Sample: CD4+ or CD8+ T cells sorted from blood, taken in a trial of the OX40 agonist ivuxolimab. All receptors come from an adult with an advanced solid tumor such as melanoma, head and neck, liver or kidney cancer.

This chain links TRBV19 with TRBJ1-5; D gene uncertain. V lost 9 bases and J 3 bases, leaving 12 bases between the germline ends. The CDR3 spans 13 residues. The germline V gene has CDR1 LNHDA and CDR2 SQIVND (reference sequence). The CDR3 DNA reads TGTGCCAGCGCCGACATATACAATCAGCCCCAGCATTTT. Translating it yields CASADIYNQPQHF. The whole variable domain, filled in from reference TRBV19 and TRBJ1-5, reads DGGITQSPKYLFRKEGQNVTLSCEQNLNHDAMYWYRQDPGQGLRLIYYSQIVNDFQKGDIAEGYSVSREKKESFPLTVTSAQKNPTAFYLCASADIYNQPQHFGDGTRLSIL.

This clone was observed a single time. One end of the junction fails to match germline, which may point to a read error. The same CDR3 can be traced to other DNA sequences in this sample. The chain combines TRBV5-1 with TRBJ2-6; weak D call: TRBD1 (5 bases). The CDR3 is 18 residues long. The germline gives CDR1 SGHRS, CDR2 YFSETQ. The CDR3 is CASSPSRVGPSGANVLTF. The CDR3 region has the DNA TGCGCCAGCAGCCCCAGTAGGGTAGGACCCTCTGGGGCCAATGTCCTGACTTTC.

The rearrangement links TRBV25-1 to TRBJ2-2; TRBD2 might be the D (7 bases). V was pared by 2 bases and J by 6 bases, with 13 bases between. Looked up from germline, CDR1 is MGHDK and CDR2 is SYGVNS. The CDR3 extends over 15 amino acids. CDR3 in DNA: TGTGCCAGCAGTGAAGGCAAGGGGGGGGCCGGGGAGCTGTTTTTT. Its protein is CASSEGKGGAGELFF. Combining the CDR3 with reference TRBV25-1 and TRBJ2-2 gives the whole variable domain EADIYQTPRYLVIGTGKKITLECSQTMGHDKMYWYQQDPGMELHLIHYSYGVNSTEKGDLSSESTVSRIRTEHFPLTLESARPSHTSQYLCASSEGKGGAGELFFGEGSRLTVL.

The chain combines TRBV7-9 with TRBJ2-2; D is unclear. This CDR3 spans 16 amino acids. The V gene's germline CDR1 is SEHNR and CDR2 FQNEAQ (reference sequence). Between the trimmed V and J ends, which lost 1 base and 4 bases, there was a span of 13 bases. The CDR3 loop reads CASSLGSAGSTGELFF. DNA for the CDR3: TGTGCCAGCAGCTTAGGTTCGGCAGGTAGCACCGGGGAGCTGTTTTTT.

A remark on this clone: A read error may produce the germline difference seen at one junction end. The rearrangement links TRBV6-1 to TRBJ1-5; the D is unclear. Germline V gene data show CDR1 as MNHNS and CDR2 as SASEGT. There are 9 residues in the CDR3. The CDR3 loop is CATSGPQHF. CDR3 in DNA: TGTGCCACCAGTGGGCCCCAGCATTTT.

The rearrangement uses TRBV9 and TRBJ2-7; 10 bases map to TRBD2. The V gene's germline CDR1 is SGDLS and CDR2 YYNGEE. This CDR3 comprises 16 residues. The J segment lost 6 bases and the V segment lost 7 bases, leaving 16 bases of the junction unmatched. CDR3 protein: CASCPGASGSSGEQYF. The CDR3 region has the DNA TGTGCCAGCTGCCCAGGGGCTAGCGGGAGTAGCGGCGAGCAGTACTTC.

V and J are TRBV5-1 and TRBJ1-1; a possible D gene is TRBD1 (6 bases). The V gene lost 4 bases and the J gene lost 3 bases, with 13 bases spanning the gap. The CDR3 length is 14 residues. CDR1 is SGHRS and CDR2 is YFSETQ in the germline V gene. CDR3 in amino acids: CASSVQGSYTEAFF. CDR3 DNA sequence: TGCGCCAGCAGCGTACAGGGATCTTACACTGAAGCTTTCTTT.

This clone ranks as medium-sized (0.01 to 0.1%). The V call is TRBV6-1, the J call TRBJ2-5, with unresolved D. This CDR3 region has 15 residues. Germline CDR1 and CDR2: MNHNS and SASEGT. V dropped 3 bases and J dropped 1 base, with 12 bases sitting between them. CDR3: CASSDVPLGQETQYF. CDR3 bases: TGTGCCAGCAGTGATGTCCCCCTGGGCCAAGAGACCCAGTACTTC.

The chain carries TRBV28 and TRBJ1-1; D not certain. Trimming pared 3 bases from V and 3 bases from J, leaving 17 bases between. CDR3 length: 16 amino acids. Germline CDR1 and CDR2: MDHEN and SYDVKM. The CDR3 sequence is CASSLPVGPPDTEAFF. CDR3 bases: TGTGCCAGCAGTTTGCCAGTCGGGCCGCCGGACACTGAAGCTTTCTTT.

The chain is built from TRBV19 and TRBJ1-2; 10 bases are shared with TRBD1. Trimming took 2 bases from V and 3 from J; bases not matched to a gene: 15. CDR1 is LNHDA and CDR2 is SQIVND in the germline V gene (reference sequence). This CDR3 has 19 residues. The CDR3 loop reads CASSIKGRGGQGHHYGYTF. DNA for the CDR3: TGTGCCAGTAGTATAAAGGGAAGAGGGGGACAGGGGCATCACTATGGCTACACCTTC. Full variable domain (missing parts from reference TRBV19 and TRBJ1-2): DGGITQSPKYLFRKEGQNVTLSCEQNLNHDAMYWYRQDPGQGLRLIYYSQIVNDFQKGDIAEGYSVSREKKESFPLTVTSAQKNPTAFYLCASSIKGRGGQGHHYGYTFGSGTRLTVV.

The V call is TRBV6-1, the J call TRBJ1-1; D may be TRBD1 (6 bases). Trimming stripped 6 bases from V and 4 bases from J, with 18 bases between. Germline CDR1 MNHNS, CDR2 SASEGT. The CDR3 extends over 15 amino acids. The CDR3 sequence: CASRQDEGVPTEAFF. The CDR3 DNA follows: TGTGCCAGCAGACAAGATGAGGGGGTTCCCACTGAAGCTTTCTTT.

The chain recombines TRBV15 with TRBJ1-6; D possibly corresponds to TRBD1 (6 bases). The CDR3 covers 14 residues. Trimming shortened V by 8 bases and J by 10 bases, and 18 bases separated the two germline ends. Per germline, CDR1 LNHNV and CDR2 YYDKDF (reference sequence). The DNA for the CDR3 is TGTGCCACCGGCAAGGGGGGGGGACGATCACCCCTCCACTTT. Translation gives CATGKGGGRSPLHF.

J is TRBJ1-2 and V is TRBV27; D not certain. The germline CDR1 and CDR2 sequences are MNHEY and SMNVEV (reference sequence). There are 14 residues in the CDR3. Trimming cost V 4 bases and J 4 bases, with 13 bases left between them. CDR3 in DNA: TGTGCCAGCAGTTCCGCGCCAGGCTTCTATGGCTACACCTTC. This codes for CASSSAPGFYGYTF.

The chain uses TRBV13 and TRBJ1-2, with D hard to call. CDR1 and CDR2 from the germline V gene are PRHDT and FYEKMQ (reference sequence). The CDR3 runs 16 residues. V was cut by 3 bases and J by 0 bases, with 14 bases left in between. CDR3 sequence (DNA): TGTGCCAGCAGCTTGGTCCAAGATCTCACTAACTATGGCTACACCTTC. It codes for CASSLVQDLTNYGYTF.

The chain uses TRBV28 and TRBJ1-1; no definite D call. There are 13 residues in the CDR3. Germline V lookup: CDR1 MDHEN, CDR2 SYDVKM. V lost 1 base and J lost 8, with 11 bases in between. The CDR3 loop is CASSLSLLDEAFF. The CDR3, as DNA: TGTGCCAGCAGTTTATCCCTGTTAGACGAAGCTTTCTTT.

This chain links TRBV5-1 with TRBJ1-4; the match to TRBD1 covers 8 bases. Germline CDR1 reads SGHRS; CDR2 reads YFSETQ. With V trimmed by 2 bases and J by 3 bases, 3 bases remained unmatched. This CDR3 spans 15 amino acids. In DNA, the CDR3 is TGCGCCAGCAGCTTTCGACAGGGGTCTAATGAAAAACTGTTTTTT. Translation: CASSFRQGSNEKLFF. Full variable domain (remainder filled in from reference TRBV5-1 and TRBJ1-4): KAGVTQTPRYLIKTRGQQVTLSCSPISGHRSVSWYQQTPGQGLQFLFEYFSETQRNKGNFPGRFSGRQFSNSRSEMNVSTLELGDSALYLCASSFRQGSNEKLFFGSGTQLSVL.

The chain employs TRBV5-6 and TRBJ1-1; no firm D call. Germline values: CDR1 SGHDT, CDR2 YYEEEE. Trimming stripped 4 bases from V and 2 bases from J, with 6 bases between. The CDR3 spans 12 residues. CDR3 sequence: CASSPDNTEAFF. In DNA, the CDR3 is TGTGCCAGCAGCCCCGATAACACTGAAGCTTTCTTT.

The chain links TRBV5-8 to TRBJ2-7, with D perhaps being TRBD1 or TRBD2 (5 bases each). There are 14 residues in the CDR3. Germline CDR1 SGHTS, CDR2 YDEGEE. Trimming shortened V by 1 base and J by 2 bases, and 10 bases separated the two germline ends. The CDR3 DNA sequence: TGTGCCAGCAGCTTGTCGGGACCGACCTACGAGCAGTACTTC. Translating gives CASSLSGPTYEQYF.

The rearrangement joins TRBV7-9 to TRBJ1-5; D is possibly TRBD1 (6 bases). V was pared by 1 base and J by 0 bases, with 13 bases between. There are 17 residues in the CDR3. Germline V lookup: CDR1 SEHNR, CDR2 FQNEAQ (reference sequence). Here the CDR3 reads CASSLVDSLFSNQPQHF. CDR3 bases: TGTGCCAGCAGCTTAGTGGACAGCTTATTTAGCAATCAGCCCCAGCATTTT.

J is TRBJ2-1 and V is TRBV7-4; D unclear. CDR3 length equals 15 residues. Germline CDR1 is SGHVT and CDR2 is SQSDAQ. V was pared by 2 bases and J by 0 bases, with 8 bases between. CDR3: CASSLKASSYNEQFF. The CDR3 DNA is TGTGCCAGCAGCTTAAAGGCTAGCTCCTACAATGAGCAGTTCTTC.